Listed here is a single T cell receptor (beta chain). Its target is unknown. What was amplified from RNA transcripts were TCR beta CDR3 regions. The HTBI primer set served for first-round RT-PCR of the TCR CDR3. One entry per CDR3 protein results from TCRdb running MiXCR on the multiplex PCR reads. The repertoire holds about 660,000 distinct CDR3 sequences, about 45% seen once, with approximately 7.2% in the top ten. The CDR3 totals 15 residues. CDR1 and CDR2 (germline): SGHVS, FQNEAQ. Trimming removed 6 bases from V and 7 bases from J; junction bases left unmatched: 7. The data were taken from a study of T cells in Graves' hyperthyroidism and ophthalmopathy. Study conclusions and caveats: Ophthalmopathy, as predicted by the model, came a median roughly 6.3 months after the prediction. From stable hyperthyroidism, ophthalmopathy was set apart by a 13 V-J model. Among clonotypes expanded in thyroid above 0.001, most were also found in blood.

Exclusion criteria comprised uncontrolled infection, other autoimmune disease, pregnancy or lactation. V gene TRBV7-8 combines with J gene TRBJ2-2; 11 nucleotides agree with TRBD1. The receptor comes from an adult man with Graves' disease, either hyperthyroidism or ophthalmopathy (not recorded which). The source material was peripheral blood or thyroid tissue (not recorded which). The CDR3 reads CASSQGQGAGGELFF. The CDR3 bases are TGTGCCAGCAGTCAAGGACAGGGGGCCGGCGGGGAGCTGTTTTTT.